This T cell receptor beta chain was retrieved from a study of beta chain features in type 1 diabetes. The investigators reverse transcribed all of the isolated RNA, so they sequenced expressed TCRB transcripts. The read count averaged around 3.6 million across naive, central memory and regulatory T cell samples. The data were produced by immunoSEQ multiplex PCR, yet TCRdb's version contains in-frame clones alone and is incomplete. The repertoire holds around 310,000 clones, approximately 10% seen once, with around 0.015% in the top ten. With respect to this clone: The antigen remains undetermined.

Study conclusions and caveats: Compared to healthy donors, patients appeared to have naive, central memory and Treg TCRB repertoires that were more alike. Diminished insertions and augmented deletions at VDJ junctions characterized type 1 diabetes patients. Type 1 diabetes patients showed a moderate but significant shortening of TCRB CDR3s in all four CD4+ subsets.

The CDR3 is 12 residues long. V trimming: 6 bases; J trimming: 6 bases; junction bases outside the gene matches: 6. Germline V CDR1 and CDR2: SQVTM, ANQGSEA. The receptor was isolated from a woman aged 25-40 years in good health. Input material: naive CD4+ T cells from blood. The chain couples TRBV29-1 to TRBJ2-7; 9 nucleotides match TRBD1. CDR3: CSVSNRGREQYF. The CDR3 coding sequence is TGCAGCGTCTCGAACAGGGGGCGCGAGCAGTACTTC.